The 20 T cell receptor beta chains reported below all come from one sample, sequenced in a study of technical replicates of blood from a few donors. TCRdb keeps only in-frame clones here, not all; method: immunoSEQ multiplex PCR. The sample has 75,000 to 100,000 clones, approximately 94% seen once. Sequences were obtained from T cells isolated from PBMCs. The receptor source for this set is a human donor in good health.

The CDR3 nucleotides are TGTGCCAGCAGTTACACACAGGGGAGCGGCTACACCTTC. Protein product: CASSYTQGSGYTF. The chain uses TRBV2 and TRBJ1-2; 7 positions agree with TRBD1. The CDR3 loop spans 13 amino acids. V shed 5 bases and J 8 bases; nucleotides not matched to a gene: 8. Germline CDR1 reads SNHLY; CDR2 reads FYNNEI.

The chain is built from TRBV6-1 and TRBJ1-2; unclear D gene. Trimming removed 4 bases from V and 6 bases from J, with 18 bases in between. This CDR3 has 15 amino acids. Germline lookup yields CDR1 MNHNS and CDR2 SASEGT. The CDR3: CASSVPLFREDGYTF. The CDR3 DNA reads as TGTGCCAGCAGTGTACCCCTCTTCCGGGAGGATGGCTACACCTTC.

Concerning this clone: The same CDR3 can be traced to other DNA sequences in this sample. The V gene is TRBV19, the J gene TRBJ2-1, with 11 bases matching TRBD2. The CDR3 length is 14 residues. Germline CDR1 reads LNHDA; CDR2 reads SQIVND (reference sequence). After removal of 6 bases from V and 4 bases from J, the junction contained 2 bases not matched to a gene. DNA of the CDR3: TGTGCCAGTAGGACTAGCGGGATATACAATGAGCAGTTCTTC. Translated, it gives CASRTSGIYNEQFF.

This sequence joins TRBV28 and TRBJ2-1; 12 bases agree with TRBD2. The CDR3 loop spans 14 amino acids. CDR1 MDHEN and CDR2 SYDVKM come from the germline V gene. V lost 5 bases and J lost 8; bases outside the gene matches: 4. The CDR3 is CASSLLAGGDEQFF. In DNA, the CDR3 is TGTGCCAGCAGTCTACTAGCGGGAGGCGATGAGCAGTTCTTC.

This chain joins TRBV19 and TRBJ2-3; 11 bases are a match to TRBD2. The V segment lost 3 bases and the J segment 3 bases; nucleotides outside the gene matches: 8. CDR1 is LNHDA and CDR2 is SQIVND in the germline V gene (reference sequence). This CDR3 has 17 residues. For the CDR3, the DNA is TGTGCCAGTAGTATGGGGATAGCGGGGGGGAAAACAGATACGCAGTATTTT. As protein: CASSMGIAGGKTDTQYF. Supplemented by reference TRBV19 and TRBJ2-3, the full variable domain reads DGGITQSPKYLFRKEGQNVTLSCEQNLNHDAMYWYRQDPGQGLRLIYYSQIVNDFQKGDIAEGYSVSREKKESFPLTVTSAQKNPTAFYLCASSMGIAGGKTDTQYFGPGTRLTVL.

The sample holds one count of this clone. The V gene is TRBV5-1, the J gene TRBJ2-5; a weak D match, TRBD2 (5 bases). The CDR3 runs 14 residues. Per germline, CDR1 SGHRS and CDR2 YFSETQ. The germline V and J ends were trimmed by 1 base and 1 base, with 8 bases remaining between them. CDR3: CASSLIGSQETQYF. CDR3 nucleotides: TGCGCCAGCAGCTTGATTGGGAGCCAAGAGACCCAGTACTTC.

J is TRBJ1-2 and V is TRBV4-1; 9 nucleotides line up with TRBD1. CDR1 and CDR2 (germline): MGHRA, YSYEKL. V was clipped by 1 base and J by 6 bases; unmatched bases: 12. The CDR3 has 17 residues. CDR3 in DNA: TGCGCCAGCAGCCAAGTGGGGTTCGGGACAGGGTTGAATGGCTACACCTTC. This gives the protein CASSQVGFGTGLNGYTF.

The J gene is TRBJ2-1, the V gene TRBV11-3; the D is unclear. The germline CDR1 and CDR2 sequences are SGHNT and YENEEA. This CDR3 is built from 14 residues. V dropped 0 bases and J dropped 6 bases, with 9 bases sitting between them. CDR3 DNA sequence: TGTGCCAGCAGCTTAGAAAGTAGATCCAATGAGCAGTTCTTC. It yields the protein CASSLESRSNEQFF. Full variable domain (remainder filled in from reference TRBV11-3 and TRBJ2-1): EAGVVQSPRYKIIEKKQPVAFWCNPISGHNTLYWYLQNLGQGPELLIRYENEEAVDDSQLPKDRFSAERLKGVDSTLKIQPAELGDSAVYLCASSLESRSNEQFFGPGTRLTVL.

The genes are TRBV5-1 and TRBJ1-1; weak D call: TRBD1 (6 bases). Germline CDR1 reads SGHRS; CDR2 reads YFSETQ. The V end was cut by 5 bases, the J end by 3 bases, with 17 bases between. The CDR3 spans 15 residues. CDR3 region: CASSHRVGGDTEAFF. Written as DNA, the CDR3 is TGCGCCAGCAGTCACAGGGTAGGGGGTGACACTGAAGCTTTCTTT.

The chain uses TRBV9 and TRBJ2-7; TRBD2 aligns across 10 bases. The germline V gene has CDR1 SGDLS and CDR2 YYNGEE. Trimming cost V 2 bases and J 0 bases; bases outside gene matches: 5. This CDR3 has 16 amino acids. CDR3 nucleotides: TGTGCCAGCAGCGTGGGACTAGCGATCAGCTCCTACGAGCAGTACTTC. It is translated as CASSVGLAISSYEQYF.

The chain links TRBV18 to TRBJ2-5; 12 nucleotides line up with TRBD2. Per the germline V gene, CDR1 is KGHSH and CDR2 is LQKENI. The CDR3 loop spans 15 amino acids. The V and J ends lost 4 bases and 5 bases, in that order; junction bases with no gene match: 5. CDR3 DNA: TGTGCCAGCTCACTAAGGACTAGCGGGGCGGAGACCCAGTACTTC. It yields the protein CASSLRTSGAETQYF.

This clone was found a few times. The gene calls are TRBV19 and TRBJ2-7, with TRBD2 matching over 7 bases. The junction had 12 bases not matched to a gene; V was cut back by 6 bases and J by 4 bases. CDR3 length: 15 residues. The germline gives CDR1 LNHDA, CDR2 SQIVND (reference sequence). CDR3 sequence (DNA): TGTGCCAGTAGCCGTTTGACTGGACTAGGATACGAGCAGTACTTC. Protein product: CASSRLTGLGYEQYF. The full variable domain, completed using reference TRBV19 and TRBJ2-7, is DGGITQSPKYLFRKEGQNVTLSCEQNLNHDAMYWYRQDPGQGLRLIYYSQIVNDFQKGDIAEGYSVSREKKESFPLTVTSAQKNPTAFYLCASSRLTGLGYEQYFGPGTRLTVT.

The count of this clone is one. CDR3 region: CASSFGASGSRDTQYF. CDR3 nucleotides: TGTGCCAGCAGCTTTGGGGCTAGCGGGTCTCGAGATACGCAGTATTTT. This sequence joins TRBV5-5 and TRBJ2-3, with 8 bases matching TRBD2. V shed 2 bases, J shed 5 bases, and the junction held 10 bases outside the gene matches. Germline V lookup: CDR1 SGHKS, CDR2 YYEKEE (reference sequence). This CDR3 comprises 16 residues.

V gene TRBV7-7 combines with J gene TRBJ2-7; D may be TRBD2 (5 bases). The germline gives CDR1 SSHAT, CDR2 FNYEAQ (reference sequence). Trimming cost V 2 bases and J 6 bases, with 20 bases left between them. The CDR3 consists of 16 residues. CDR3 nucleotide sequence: TGTGCCAGCAGCTTATACCCAGCGGCGGGCAAAGCCGAGCAGTACTTC. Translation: CASSLYPAAGKAEQYF.

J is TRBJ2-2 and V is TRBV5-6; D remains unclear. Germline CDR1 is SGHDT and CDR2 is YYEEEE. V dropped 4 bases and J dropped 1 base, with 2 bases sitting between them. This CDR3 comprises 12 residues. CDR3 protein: CASSLNTGELFF. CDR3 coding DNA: TGTGCCAGCAGCCTGAACACCGGGGAGCTGTTTTTT.

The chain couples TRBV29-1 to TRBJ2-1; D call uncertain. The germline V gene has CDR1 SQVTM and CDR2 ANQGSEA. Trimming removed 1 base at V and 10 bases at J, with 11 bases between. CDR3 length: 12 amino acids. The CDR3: CSVEGIVSEQFF. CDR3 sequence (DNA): TGCAGCGTTGAAGGTATAGTATCCGAGCAGTTCTTC.

The CDR3 loop is CASSLVADAGELFF. The CDR3 DNA sequence: TGTGCCAGCAGCTTGGTGGCAGATGCCGGGGAGCTGTTTTTT. This rearrangement joins TRBV5-4 to TRBJ2-2, with unresolved D. From germline, CDR1 is SGHNT and CDR2 YYREEE (reference sequence). V dropped 0 bases and J dropped 6 bases, with 9 bases sitting between them. The CDR3 totals 14 residues. The variable domain in full, with the rest retrieved from reference TRBV5-4 and TRBJ2-2, is ETGVTQSPTHLIKTRGQQVTLRCSSQSGHNTVSWYQQALGQGPQFIFQYYREEENGRGNFPPRFSGLQFPNYSSELNVNALELDDSALYLCASSLVADAGELFFGEGSRLTVL.

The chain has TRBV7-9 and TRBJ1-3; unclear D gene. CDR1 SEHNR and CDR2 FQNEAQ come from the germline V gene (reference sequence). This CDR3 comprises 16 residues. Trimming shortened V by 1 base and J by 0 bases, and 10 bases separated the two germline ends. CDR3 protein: CASSLVPKSSGNTIYF. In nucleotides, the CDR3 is TGTGCCAGCAGCTTAGTTCCCAAGAGCTCTGGAAACACCATATATTTT.

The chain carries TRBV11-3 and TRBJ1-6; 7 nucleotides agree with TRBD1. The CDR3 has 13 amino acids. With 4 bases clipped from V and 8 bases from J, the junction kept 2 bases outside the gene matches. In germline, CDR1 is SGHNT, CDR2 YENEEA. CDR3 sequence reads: CASSSQGDSPLHF. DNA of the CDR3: TGTGCCAGCAGCTCTCAGGGGGATTCACCCCTCCACTTT.

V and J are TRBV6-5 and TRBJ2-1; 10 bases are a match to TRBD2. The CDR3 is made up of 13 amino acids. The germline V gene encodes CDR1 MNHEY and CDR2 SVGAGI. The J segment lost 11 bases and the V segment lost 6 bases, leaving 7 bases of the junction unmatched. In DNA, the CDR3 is TGTGCCAGCAGCCTTAAGACTAGCGGGCAGCAGTTCTTC. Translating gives CASSLKTSGQQFF.